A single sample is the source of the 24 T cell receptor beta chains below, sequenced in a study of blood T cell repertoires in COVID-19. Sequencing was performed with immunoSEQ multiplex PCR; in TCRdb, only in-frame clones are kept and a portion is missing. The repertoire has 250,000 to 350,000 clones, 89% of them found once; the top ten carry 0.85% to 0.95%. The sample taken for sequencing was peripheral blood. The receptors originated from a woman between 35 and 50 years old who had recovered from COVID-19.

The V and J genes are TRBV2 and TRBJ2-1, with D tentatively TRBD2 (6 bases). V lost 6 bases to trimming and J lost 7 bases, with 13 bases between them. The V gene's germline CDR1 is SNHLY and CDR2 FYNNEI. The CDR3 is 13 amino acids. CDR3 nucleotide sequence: TGTGCCAGCAGCGGAGTGGCGGGGAATGAGCAGTTCTTC. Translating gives CASSGVAGNEQFF. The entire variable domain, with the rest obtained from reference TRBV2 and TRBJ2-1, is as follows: EPEVTQTPSHQVTQMGQEVILRCVPISNHLYFYWYRQILGQKVEFLVSFYNNEISEKSEIFDDQFSVERPDGSNFTLKIRSTKLEDSAMYFCASSGVAGNEQFFGPGTRLTVL.

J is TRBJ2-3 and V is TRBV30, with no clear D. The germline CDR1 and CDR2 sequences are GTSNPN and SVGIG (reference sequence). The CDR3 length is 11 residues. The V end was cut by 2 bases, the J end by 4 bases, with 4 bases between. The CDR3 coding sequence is TGTGCCTGGAGTTATGCAGATACGCAGTATTTT. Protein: CAWSYADTQYF. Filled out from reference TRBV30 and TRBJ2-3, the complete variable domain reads SQTIHQWPATLVQPVGSPLSLECTVEGTSNPNLYWYRQAAGRGLQLLFYSVGIGQISSEVPQNLSASRPQDRQFILSSKKLLLSDSGFYLCAWSYADTQYFGPGTRLTVL.

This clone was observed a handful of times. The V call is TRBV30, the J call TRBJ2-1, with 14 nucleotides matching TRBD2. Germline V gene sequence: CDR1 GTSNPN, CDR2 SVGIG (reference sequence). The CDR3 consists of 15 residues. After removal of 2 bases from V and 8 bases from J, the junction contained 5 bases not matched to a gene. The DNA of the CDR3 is TGTGCCTGGAGTAGAGGGACTAGCGGGAGCGATGAGCAGTTCTTC. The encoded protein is CAWSRGTSGSDEQFF. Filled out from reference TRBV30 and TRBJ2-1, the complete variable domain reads SQTIHQWPATLVQPVGSPLSLECTVEGTSNPNLYWYRQAAGRGLQLLFYSVGIGQISSEVPQNLSASRPQDRQFILSSKKLLLSDSGFYLCAWSRGTSGSDEQFFGPGTRLTVL.

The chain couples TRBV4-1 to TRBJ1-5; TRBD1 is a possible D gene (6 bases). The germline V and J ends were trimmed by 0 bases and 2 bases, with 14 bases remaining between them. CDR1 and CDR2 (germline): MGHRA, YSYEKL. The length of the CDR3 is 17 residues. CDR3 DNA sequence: TGCGCCAGCAGCCAAGATTGGGGGGGCTACGGCAATCAGCCCCAGCATTTT. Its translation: CASSQDWGGYGNQPQHF.

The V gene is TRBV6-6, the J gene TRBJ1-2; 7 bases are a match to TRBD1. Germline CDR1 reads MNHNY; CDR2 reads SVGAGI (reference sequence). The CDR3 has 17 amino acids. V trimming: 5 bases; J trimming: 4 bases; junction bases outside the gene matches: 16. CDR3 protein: CASSPKETDRVGYGYTF. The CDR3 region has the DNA TGTGCCAGCAGTCCCAAGGAGACCGACAGGGTAGGCTATGGCTACACCTTC.

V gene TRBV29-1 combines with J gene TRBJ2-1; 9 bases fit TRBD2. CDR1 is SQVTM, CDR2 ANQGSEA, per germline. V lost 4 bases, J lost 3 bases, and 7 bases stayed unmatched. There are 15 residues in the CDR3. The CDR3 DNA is TGCAGCGTTGCCCCCACGACTAGCGGCTACAATGAGCAGTTCTTC. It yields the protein CSVAPTTSGYNEQFF.

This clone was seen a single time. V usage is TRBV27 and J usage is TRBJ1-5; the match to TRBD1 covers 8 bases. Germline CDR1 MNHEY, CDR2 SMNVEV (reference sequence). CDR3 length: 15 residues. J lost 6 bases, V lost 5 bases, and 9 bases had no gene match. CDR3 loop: CASSVTQGAGQPQHF. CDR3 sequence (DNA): TGTGCCAGCAGTGTCACGCAGGGGGCTGGTCAGCCCCAGCATTTT.

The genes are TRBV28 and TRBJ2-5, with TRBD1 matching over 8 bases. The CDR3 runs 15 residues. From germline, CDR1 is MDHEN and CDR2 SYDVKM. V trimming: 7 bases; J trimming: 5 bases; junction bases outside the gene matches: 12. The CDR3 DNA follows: TGTGCCAGCATTCACCAGGGGGCAAGAAAGGAGACCCAGTACTTC. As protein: CASIHQGARKETQYF.

The CDR3 protein is CASSEGGDYYEQYF. Written as DNA, the CDR3 is TGCGCCAGCAGCGAAGGGGGCGATTACTACGAGCAGTACTTC. This chain connects TRBV4-1 to TRBJ2-7; 7 bases align to TRBD1. This CDR3 has 14 residues. Trimming took 5 bases from V and 3 from J; bases not matched to a gene: 7. In germline, CDR1 is MGHRA, CDR2 YSYEKL.

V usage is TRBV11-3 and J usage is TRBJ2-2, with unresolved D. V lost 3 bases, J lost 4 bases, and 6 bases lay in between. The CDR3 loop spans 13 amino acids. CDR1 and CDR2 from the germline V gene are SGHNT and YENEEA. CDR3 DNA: TGTGCCAGCAGCTTCTACTCCACCGGGGAGCTGTTTTTT. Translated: CASSFYSTGELFF. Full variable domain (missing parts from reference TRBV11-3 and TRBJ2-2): EAGVVQSPRYKIIEKKQPVAFWCNPISGHNTLYWYLQNLGQGPELLIRYENEEAVDDSQLPKDRFSAERLKGVDSTLKIQPAELGDSAVYLCASSFYSTGELFFGEGSRLTVL.

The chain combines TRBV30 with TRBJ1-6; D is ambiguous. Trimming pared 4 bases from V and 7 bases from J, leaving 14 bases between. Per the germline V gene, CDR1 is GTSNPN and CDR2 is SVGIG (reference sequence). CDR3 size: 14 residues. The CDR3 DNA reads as TGTGCCTGGAAAAGAGAGGGAGACAATTCACCCCTCCACTTT. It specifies CAWKREGDNSPLHF.

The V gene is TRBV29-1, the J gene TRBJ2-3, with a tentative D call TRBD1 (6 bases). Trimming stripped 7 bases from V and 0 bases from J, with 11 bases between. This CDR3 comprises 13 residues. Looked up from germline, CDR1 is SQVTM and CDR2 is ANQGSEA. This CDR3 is CSAEGVSTDTQYF. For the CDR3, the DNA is TGCAGCGCCGAGGGGGTTAGCACAGATACGCAGTATTTT.

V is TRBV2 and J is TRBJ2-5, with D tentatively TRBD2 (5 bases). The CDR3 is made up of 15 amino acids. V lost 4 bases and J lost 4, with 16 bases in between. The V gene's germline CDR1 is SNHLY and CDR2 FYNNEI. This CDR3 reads CASSGAGVLGETQYF. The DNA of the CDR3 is TGTGCCAGCAGTGGGGCCGGGGTTTTAGGAGAGACCCAGTACTTC.

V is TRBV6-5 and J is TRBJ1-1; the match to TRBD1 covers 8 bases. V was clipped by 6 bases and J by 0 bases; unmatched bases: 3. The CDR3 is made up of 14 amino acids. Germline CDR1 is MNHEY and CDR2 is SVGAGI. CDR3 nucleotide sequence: TGTGCCAGCAGATACAGGGGGTTGAACACTGAAGCTTTCTTT. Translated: CASRYRGLNTEAFF.

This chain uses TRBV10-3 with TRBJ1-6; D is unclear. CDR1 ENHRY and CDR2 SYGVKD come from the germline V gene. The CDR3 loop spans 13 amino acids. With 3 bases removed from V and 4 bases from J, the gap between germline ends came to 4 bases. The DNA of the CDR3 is TGTGCCATCAGTGAACGGTATAATTCACCCCTCCACTTT. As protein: CAISERYNSPLHF.

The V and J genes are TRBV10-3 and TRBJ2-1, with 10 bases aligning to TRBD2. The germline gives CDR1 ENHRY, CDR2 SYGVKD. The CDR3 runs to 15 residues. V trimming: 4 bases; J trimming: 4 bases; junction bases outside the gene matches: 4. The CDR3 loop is CAISATSGIYNEQFF. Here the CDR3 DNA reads TGTGCCATCAGTGCTACTAGCGGGATTTACAATGAGCAGTTCTTC.

The CDR3 spells CASSYSGTDLYNEQFF. In nucleotides, the CDR3 is TGTGCCAGCAGCTACTCCGGGACAGACCTCTACAATGAGCAGTTCTTC. The chain links TRBV7-2 to TRBJ2-1, with 7 bases that match TRBD1. The germline CDR1 and CDR2 sequences are SGHTA and FQGNSA. The CDR3 is made up of 16 amino acids. Trimming at V came to 4 bases and at J to 3 bases, leaving 9 bases not matched to a gene.

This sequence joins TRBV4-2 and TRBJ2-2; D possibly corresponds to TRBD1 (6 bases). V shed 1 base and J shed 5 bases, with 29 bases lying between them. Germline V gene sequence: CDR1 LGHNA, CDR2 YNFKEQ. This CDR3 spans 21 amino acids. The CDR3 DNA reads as TGTGCCAGCAGCCAAGCCAACCCACGGTCCCTCCGGGGACATAAAACCGGGGAGCTGTTTTTT. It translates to CASSQANPRSLRGHKTGELFF.

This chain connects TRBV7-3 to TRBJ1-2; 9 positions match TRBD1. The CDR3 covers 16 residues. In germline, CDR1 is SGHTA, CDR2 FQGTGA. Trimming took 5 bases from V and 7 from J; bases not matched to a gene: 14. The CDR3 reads CASSADPGTGLGGYTF. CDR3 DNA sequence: TGTGCCAGCAGCGCTGACCCCGGGACAGGGCTTGGTGGCTACACCTTC.

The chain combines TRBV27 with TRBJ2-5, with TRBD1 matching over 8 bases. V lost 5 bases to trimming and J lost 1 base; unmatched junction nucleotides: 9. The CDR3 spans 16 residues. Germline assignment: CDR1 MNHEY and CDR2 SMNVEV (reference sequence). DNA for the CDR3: TGTGCCAGCAGTCAACAGGGGGTCCTAGCCCAAGAGACCCAGTACTTC. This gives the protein CASSQQGVLAQETQYF.

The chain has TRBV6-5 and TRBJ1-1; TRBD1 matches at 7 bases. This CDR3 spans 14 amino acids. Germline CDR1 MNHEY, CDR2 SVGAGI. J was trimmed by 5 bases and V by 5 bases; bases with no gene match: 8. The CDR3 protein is CASSSRQGRTEAFF. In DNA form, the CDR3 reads TGTGCCAGCAGTAGCCGACAGGGTAGGACTGAAGCTTTCTTT.

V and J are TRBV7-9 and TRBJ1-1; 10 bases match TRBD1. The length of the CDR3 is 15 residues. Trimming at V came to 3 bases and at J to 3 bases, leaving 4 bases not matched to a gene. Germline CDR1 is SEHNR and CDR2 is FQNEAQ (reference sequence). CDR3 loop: CASSFQDRGDTEAFF. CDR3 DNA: TGTGCCAGCAGCTTCCAGGACAGGGGGGACACTGAAGCTTTCTTT.

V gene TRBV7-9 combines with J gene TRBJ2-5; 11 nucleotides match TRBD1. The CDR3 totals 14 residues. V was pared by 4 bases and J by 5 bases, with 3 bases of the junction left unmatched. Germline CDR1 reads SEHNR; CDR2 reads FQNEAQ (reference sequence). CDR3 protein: CASSYWDRGETQYF. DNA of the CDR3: TGTGCCAGCAGCTACTGGGACAGGGGGGAGACCCAGTACTTC.

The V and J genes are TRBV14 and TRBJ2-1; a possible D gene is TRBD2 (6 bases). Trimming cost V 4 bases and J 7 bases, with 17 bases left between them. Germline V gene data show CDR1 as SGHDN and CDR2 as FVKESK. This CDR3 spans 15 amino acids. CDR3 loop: CASSPGVAVWNEQFF. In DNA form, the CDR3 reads TGTGCCAGCAGCCCGGGGGTAGCGGTATGGAATGAGCAGTTCTTC.